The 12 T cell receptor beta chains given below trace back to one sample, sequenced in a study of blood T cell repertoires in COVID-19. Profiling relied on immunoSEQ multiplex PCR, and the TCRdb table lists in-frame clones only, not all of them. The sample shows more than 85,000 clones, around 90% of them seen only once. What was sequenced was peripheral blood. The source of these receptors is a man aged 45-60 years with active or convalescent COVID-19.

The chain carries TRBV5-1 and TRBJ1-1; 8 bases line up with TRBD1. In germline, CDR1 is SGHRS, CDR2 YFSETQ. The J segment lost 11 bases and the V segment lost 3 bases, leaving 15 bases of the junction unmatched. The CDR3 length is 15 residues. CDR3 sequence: CASSWGTGGTEGAFF. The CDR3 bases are TGCGCCAGCAGCTGGGGGACAGGCGGGACAGAAGGGGCTTTCTTT.

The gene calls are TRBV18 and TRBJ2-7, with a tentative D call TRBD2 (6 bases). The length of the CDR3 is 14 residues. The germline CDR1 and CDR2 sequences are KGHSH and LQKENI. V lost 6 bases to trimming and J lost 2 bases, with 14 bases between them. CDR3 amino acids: CASSPEGLAYEQYV. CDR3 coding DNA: TGTGCCAGCTCTCCGGAGGGTTTGGCCTACGAGCAGTACGTC.

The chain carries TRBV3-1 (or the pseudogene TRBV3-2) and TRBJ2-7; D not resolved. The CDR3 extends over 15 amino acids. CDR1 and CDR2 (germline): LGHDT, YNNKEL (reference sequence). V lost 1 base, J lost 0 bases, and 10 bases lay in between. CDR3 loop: CASSQGAETSYEQYF. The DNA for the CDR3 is TGTGCCAGCAGCCAAGGGGCTGAGACCTCCTACGAGCAGTACTTC.

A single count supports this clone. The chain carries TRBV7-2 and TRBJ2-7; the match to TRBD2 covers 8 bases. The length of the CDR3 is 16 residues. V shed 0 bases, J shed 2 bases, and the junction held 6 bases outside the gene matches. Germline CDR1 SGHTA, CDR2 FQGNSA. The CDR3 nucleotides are TGTGCCAGCAGCTTAGCCCCTAGCGGGCGACCCTACGAGCAGTACTTC. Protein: CASSLAPSGRPYEQYF.

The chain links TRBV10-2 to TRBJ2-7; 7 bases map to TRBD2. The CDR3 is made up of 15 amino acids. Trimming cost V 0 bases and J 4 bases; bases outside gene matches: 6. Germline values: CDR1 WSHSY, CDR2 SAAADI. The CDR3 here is CASSESNAGEYEQYV. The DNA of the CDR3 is TGCGCCAGCAGTGAGTCGAATGCGGGGGAGTACGAGCAGTACGTC.

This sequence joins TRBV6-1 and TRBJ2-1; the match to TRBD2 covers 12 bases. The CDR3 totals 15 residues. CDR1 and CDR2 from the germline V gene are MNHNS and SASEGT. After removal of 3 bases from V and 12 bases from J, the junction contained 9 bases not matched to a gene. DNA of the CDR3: TGTGCCAGCAGTGATAGTCTAGCGGGGGGGCGGAGGCAGTTCTTC. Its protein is CASSDSLAGGRRQFF.

The CDR3 bases are TGTGCCAGTACGATACAGAAAAGCAATCAGCCCCAGCATTTT. Its protein product is CASTIQKSNQPQHF. This sequence joins TRBV19 and TRBJ1-5; D remains unclear. Trimming left V 7 bases short and J 1 base short, with 11 bases between. Germline assignment: CDR1 LNHDA and CDR2 SQIVND (reference sequence). This CDR3 spans 14 amino acids.

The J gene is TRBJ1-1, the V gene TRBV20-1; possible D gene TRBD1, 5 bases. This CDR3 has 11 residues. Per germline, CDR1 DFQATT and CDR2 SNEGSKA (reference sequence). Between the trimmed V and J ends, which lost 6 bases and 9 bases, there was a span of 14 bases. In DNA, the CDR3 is TGCAGTGCCAAGTCAGGGAGGAAAGCTTTCTTT. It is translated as CSAKSGRKAFF.

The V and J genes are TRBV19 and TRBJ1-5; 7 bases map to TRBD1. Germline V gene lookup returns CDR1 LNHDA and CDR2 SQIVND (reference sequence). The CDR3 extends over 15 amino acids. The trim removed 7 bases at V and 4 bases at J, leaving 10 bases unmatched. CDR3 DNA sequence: TGTGCCAGTACCCCGGACAGGACTTTTAATCAGCCCCAGCATTTT. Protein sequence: CASTPDRTFNQPQHF.

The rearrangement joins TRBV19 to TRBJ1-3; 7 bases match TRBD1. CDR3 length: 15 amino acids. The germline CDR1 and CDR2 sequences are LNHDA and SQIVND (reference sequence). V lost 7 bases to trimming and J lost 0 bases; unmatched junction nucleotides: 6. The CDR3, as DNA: TGTGCCAGTATAATCCCAGGGGGCTCTGGAAACACCATATATTTT. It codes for CASIIPGGSGNTIYF.

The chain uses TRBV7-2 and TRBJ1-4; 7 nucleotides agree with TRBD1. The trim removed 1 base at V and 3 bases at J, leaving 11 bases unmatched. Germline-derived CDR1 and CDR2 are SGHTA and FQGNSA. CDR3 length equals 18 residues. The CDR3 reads CASSLDPSGGQSNEKLFF. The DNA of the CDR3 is TGTGCCAGCAGCTTAGATCCCTCAGGGGGGCAGTCTAATGAAAAACTGTTTTTT.

CDR3 bases: TGTGCCAGCAGCCAAGAAGGAGGTGCAACTAATGAAAAACTGTTTTTT. Amino acid sequence: CASSQEGGATNEKLFF. The genes are TRBV14 and TRBJ1-4, with D unclear. The CDR3 totals 16 residues. V was cut by 0 bases and J by 0 bases, with 8 bases left in between. Germline V gene lookup returns CDR1 SGHDN and CDR2 FVKESK.